This entry concerns a single T cell receptor (beta chain). What it recognizes is unknown. Repertoires were generated with immunoSEQ multiplex PCR, while TCRdb's copy carries only in-frame clones and drops some. Of about 63,000 clones listed, over 75% are singletons. The sample comes from a study of identifying expanded T cells in peripheral blood. General study results and limits: Technical replicates showed about 1.1 changed clones; roughly two weeks about 16.4; four weeks 19. Across healthy donors, higher total template counts meant significantly greater approximately two-week count variance.

The junction had 3 bases not matched to a gene; V was cut back by 0 bases and J by 5 bases. CDR3 length: 14 residues. Germline V CDR1 and CDR2: SGHNT, YYREEE (reference sequence). This TCR was sampled from a person aged 18 to 75 in good health. Sample: blood. The gene calls are TRBV5-4 and TRBJ2-3; 7 bases align to TRBD2. The chain's CDR3 is CASSLGREQDTQYF. DNA for the CDR3: TGTGCCAGCAGCTTGGGGCGGGAGCAAGATACGCAGTATTTT.